The 20 T cell receptor beta chains below all came from one sample that was sequenced in a study of OX40 agonist ivuxolimab in advanced cancers. Generated by immunoSEQ multiplex PCR, the TCRdb table keeps only in-frame clones and is missing some. The sample consists of around 65,000 clones, about 92% of them appearing once. The specimen was CD4+ or CD8+ T cells sorted from blood, collected in a trial of the OX40 agonist ivuxolimab. These receptors were collected from an adult with an advanced solid tumor such as melanoma, head and neck, liver or kidney cancer.

The V and J genes are TRBV4-2 and TRBJ2-5, with TRBD2 as a possible D gene (6 bases). This CDR3 has 15 residues. V was cut by 0 bases and J by 3 bases, with 11 bases left in between. Germline V gene lookup returns CDR1 LGHNA and CDR2 YNFKEQ. CDR3: CASSQDRSGEETQYF. The CDR3 DNA reads TGTGCCAGCAGCCAAGATCGTAGCGGAGAAGAGACCCAGTACTTC.

This clone was observed once. The chain has TRBV25-1 and TRBJ2-2, with D unresolved. This CDR3 is 14 amino acids long. Trimming left V 3 bases short and J 6 bases short, with 11 bases between. The germline CDR1 and CDR2 sequences are MGHDK and SYGVNS. CDR3 region: CASSEIGPSGELFF. DNA of the CDR3: TGTGCCAGCAGTGAGATCGGCCCCTCCGGGGAGCTGTTTTTT.

This rearrangement joins TRBV30 to TRBJ2-3; no clear D. Between the trimmed V and J ends, which lost 0 bases and 5 bases, there was a span of 3 bases. The CDR3 has 11 amino acids. Germline V gives CDR1 GTSNPN, CDR2 SVGIG (reference sequence). In DNA form, the CDR3 reads TGTGCCTGGAGTGTCCAAGATACGCAGTATTTT. This gives the protein CAWSVQDTQYF.

The chain uses TRBV10-2 and TRBJ1-1; 9 positions match TRBD1. The CDR3 runs to 14 residues. Germline V gene sequence: CDR1 WSHSY, CDR2 SAAADI. V lost 2 bases, J lost 5 bases, and 3 bases stayed unmatched. Written as DNA, the CDR3 is TGCGCCAGCAGTGAGACAGGGGGCGAGACTGAAGCTTTCTTT. Encoded protein: CASSETGGETEAFF.

The chain combines TRBV4-1 with TRBJ1-2; D uncertain. Trimming shortened V by 3 bases and J by 0 bases, and 5 bases separated the two germline ends. The length of the CDR3 is 13 residues. Looked up from germline, CDR1 is MGHRA and CDR2 is YSYEKL. CDR3 region: CASSQGANYGYTF. DNA of the CDR3: TGCGCCAGCAGCCAGGGAGCTAACTATGGCTACACCTTC.

J is TRBJ2-3 and V is TRBV5-1; 7 nucleotides align to TRBD2. Germline lookup yields CDR1 SGHRS and CDR2 YFSETQ. The CDR3 loop spans 13 amino acids. V dropped 4 bases and J dropped 5; count of bases not matched to a gene: 4. CDR3 nucleotide sequence: TGCGCCAGCAGCCAGGTAGCGGGAGATACGCAGTATTTT. Its translation: CASSQVAGDTQYF.

The rearrangement uses TRBV6-1 and TRBJ2-7; no firm D call. This CDR3 is 10 amino acids long. V shed 8 bases and J shed 3 bases, with 5 bases lying between them. Germline V gene lookup returns CDR1 MNHNS and CDR2 SASEGT. The CDR3 DNA reads TGTGCCAGCGGGATCTACGAGCAGTACTTC. This gives the protein CASGIYEQYF.

Only a few counts were recorded for this clone. The V and J genes are TRBV18 and TRBJ2-3, with TRBD2 matching 10 bases. Germline CDR1 reads KGHSH; CDR2 reads LQKENI. V was clipped by 1 base and J by 0 bases; unmatched bases: 7. The CDR3 sequence is 18 residues long. CDR3 in amino acids: CASSPLLAGAGSTDTQYF. CDR3 coding DNA: TGTGCCAGCTCACCACTCCTAGCGGGGGCCGGGAGCACAGATACGCAGTATTTT.

CDR3 DNA: TGCGCCAGCAGCCTAGCGGGAGGGCCCTCTTACGAGCAGTACTTC. Protein: CASSLAGGPSYEQYF. The chain links TRBV5-1 to TRBJ2-7; 12 bases are a match to TRBD2. The length of the CDR3 is 15 residues. The V gene's germline CDR1 is SGHRS and CDR2 YFSETQ. The trim removed 4 bases at V and 4 bases at J, leaving 6 bases unmatched.

The chain carries TRBV15 and TRBJ2-4; D might be TRBD1 (5 bases). V was clipped by 11 bases and J by 2 bases, with 19 bases between them. This CDR3 region has 15 residues. Germline assignment: CDR1 LNHNV and CDR2 YYDKDF (reference sequence). As DNA, the CDR3 is TGTGCCGTAGGCCTCTCCCGACAGTCCAAAAACATTCAGTACTTC. As protein: CAVGLSRQSKNIQYF.

The chain links TRBV6-5 to TRBJ1-1; TRBD1 is a possible D gene (6 bases). CDR3 length equals 15 residues. Germline lookup yields CDR1 MNHEY and CDR2 SVGAGI. V dropped 6 bases and J dropped 0 bases, with 14 bases sitting between them. CDR3 protein: CASSPRGHMNTEAFF. The DNA of the CDR3 is TGTGCCAGCAGCCCCCGGGGACACATGAACACTGAAGCTTTCTTT.

The CDR3 coding sequence is TGTGCCTCGGGACACCCGGGCACTGAAGCTTTCTTT. Its protein product is CASGHPGTEAFF. The V and J genes are TRBV30 and TRBJ1-1, with D perhaps TRBD1 (6 bases). V was pared by 7 bases and J by 4 bases, with 13 bases between. Germline CDR1 GTSNPN, CDR2 SVGIG (reference sequence). The CDR3 covers 12 residues.

The V call is TRBV2, the J call TRBJ2-2; D is undetermined. Germline V gene sequence: CDR1 SNHLY, CDR2 FYNNEI. Trimming removed 1 base at V and 2 bases at J, with 8 bases between. The CDR3 sequence is 15 residues long. DNA for the CDR3: TGTGCCAGCAGTGAAGTGGGCGGCAACACCGGGGAGCTGTTTTTT. This codes for CASSEVGGNTGELFF. The full variable domain, rest sourced from reference TRBV2 and TRBJ2-2, is EPEVTQTPSHQVTQMGQEVILRCVPISNHLYFYWYRQILGQKVEFLVSFYNNEISEKSEIFDDQFSVERPDGSNFTLKIRSTKLEDSAMYFCASSEVGGNTGELFFGEGSRLTVL.

The chain uses TRBV6-5 and TRBJ2-1; 7 nucleotides line up with TRBD2. V was clipped by 3 bases and J by 3 bases; unmatched bases: 5. Germline V gives CDR1 MNHEY, CDR2 SVGAGI. The CDR3 is made up of 15 amino acids. The chain's CDR3 is CASSYSASGYNEQFF. The CDR3 DNA reads as TGTGCCAGCAGTTATTCCGCTAGCGGCTACAATGAGCAGTTCTTC.

This chain joins TRBV30 and TRBJ1-5; D uncertain. Germline V gene lookup returns CDR1 GTSNPN and CDR2 SVGIG (reference sequence). V dropped 1 base and J dropped 1 base, with 11 bases sitting between them. The CDR3 spans 15 residues. The CDR3 nucleotides are TGTGCCTGGAGTGAAGGGTCATGGAGCAATCAGCCCCAGCATTTT. Translation gives CAWSEGSWSNQPQHF.

The gene calls are TRBV6-5 and TRBJ2-5; maybe TRBD1 (6 bases). Trimming removed 6 bases at V and 4 bases at J, with 12 bases between. The CDR3 spans 13 residues. In germline, CDR1 is MNHEY, CDR2 SVGAGI. The CDR3 nucleotides are TGTGCCAGCAGGGGATCAGGGGTAGAGACCCAGTACTTC. Its protein product is CASRGSGVETQYF.

The rearrangement links TRBV2 to TRBJ1-5; no reliable D call. Trimming took 2 bases from V and 0 from J, leaving 5 bases between them. The CDR3 covers 14 residues. Germline V gives CDR1 SNHLY, CDR2 FYNNEI. The CDR3 sequence: CASSERYSNQPQHF. Written as DNA, the CDR3 is TGTGCCAGCAGTGAACGATATAGCAATCAGCCCCAGCATTTT.

The chain combines TRBV9 with TRBJ2-3, with TRBD2 identical over 15 bases. The germline gives CDR1 SGDLS, CDR2 YYNGEE. The CDR3 loop spans 18 amino acids. V gave up 3 bases and J gave up 4 bases; unmatched junction bases: 9. The CDR3 DNA follows: TGTGCCAGCAGCGCGGGACTAGCGGGAGGCTTTCGGGCAGATACGCAGTATTTT. Amino acid sequence: CASSAGLAGGFRADTQYF.

This clone was picked up one time. This chain uses TRBV2 with TRBJ2-7; 11 nucleotides line up with TRBD1. Losses at the gene ends were 9 bases for V and 2 bases for J; bases not matched to a gene: 3. The germline gives CDR1 SNHLY, CDR2 FYNNEI. The length of the CDR3 is 13 residues. The CDR3 sequence is CARPGQGAYEQYF. CDR3 bases: TGTGCCAGACCGGGACAGGGGGCCTACGAGCAGTACTTC.

This chain uses TRBV6-1 with TRBJ2-7; 7 nucleotides agree with TRBD1. The trim removed 3 bases at V and 5 bases at J, leaving 4 bases unmatched. The CDR3 is made up of 13 amino acids. Germline assignment: CDR1 MNHNS and CDR2 SASEGT. Here the CDR3 DNA reads TGTGCCAGCAGTGAGGACGGGACAGACGAGCAGTACTTC. This codes for CASSEDGTDEQYF.